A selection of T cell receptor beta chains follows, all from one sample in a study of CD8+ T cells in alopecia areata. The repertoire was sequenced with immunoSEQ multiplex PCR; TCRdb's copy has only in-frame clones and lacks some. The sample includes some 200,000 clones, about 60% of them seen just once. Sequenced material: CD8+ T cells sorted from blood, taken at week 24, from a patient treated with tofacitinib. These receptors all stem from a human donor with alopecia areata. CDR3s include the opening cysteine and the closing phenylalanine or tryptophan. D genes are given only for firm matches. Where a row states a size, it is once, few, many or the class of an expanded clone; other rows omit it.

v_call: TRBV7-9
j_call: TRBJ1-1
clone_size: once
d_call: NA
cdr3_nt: TGTGCCAGCAGCAATCCAACTGAAGCTTTCTTT
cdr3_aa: CASSNPTEAFF

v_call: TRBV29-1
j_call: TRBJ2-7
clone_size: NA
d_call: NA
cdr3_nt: TGCAGCGGCCTTGGGGGCTCCTACGAGCAGTACTTC
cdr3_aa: CSGLGGSYEQYF

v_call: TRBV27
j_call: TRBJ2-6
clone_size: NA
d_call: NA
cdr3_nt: TGTGCCAGCAGTACCCTCGGGGCCAACGTCCTGACTTTC
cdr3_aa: CASSTLGANVLTF

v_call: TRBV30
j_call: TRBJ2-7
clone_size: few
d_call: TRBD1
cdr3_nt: TGTGCCTGGAGCTTGGGACAGGGGGGCTACGAGCAGTACTTC
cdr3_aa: CAWSLGQGGYEQYF

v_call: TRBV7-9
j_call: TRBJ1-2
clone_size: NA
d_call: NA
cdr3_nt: TGTGCCAGCAGCTTAGACGGGGTGAGGGGCTACACCTTC
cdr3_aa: CASSLDGVRGYTF

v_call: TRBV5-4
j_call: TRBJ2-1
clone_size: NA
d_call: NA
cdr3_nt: TGTGCCAGCACCTTCGACAGCAGAAAGGATGAGCAGTTCTTC
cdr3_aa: CASTFDSRKDEQFF

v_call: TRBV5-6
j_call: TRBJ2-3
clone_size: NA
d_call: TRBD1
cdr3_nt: TGTGCCAGCAGCTTGGCGGGACAGGGCCTCGCAGATACGCAGTATTTT
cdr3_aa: CASSLAGQGLADTQYF

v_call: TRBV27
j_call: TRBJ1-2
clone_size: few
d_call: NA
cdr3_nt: TGTGCCAGCAGTTTAAGCAGGTTCTATGGCTACACCTTC
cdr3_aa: CASSLSRFYGYTF

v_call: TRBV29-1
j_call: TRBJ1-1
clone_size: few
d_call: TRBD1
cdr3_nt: TGCAGCGTTGCGGGACAGGGGGCGACGGACACTGAAGCTTTCTTT
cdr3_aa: CSVAGQGATDTEAFF

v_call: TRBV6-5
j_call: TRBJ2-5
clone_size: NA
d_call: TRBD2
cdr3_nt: TGTGCCAGCAGCGAGGGAGGGGAGACCCAGTACTTC
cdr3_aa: CASSEGGETQYF

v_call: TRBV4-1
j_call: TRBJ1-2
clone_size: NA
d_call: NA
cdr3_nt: TGCGCCAGCAGCCAAGCGAGCGGGAACAACTATGGCTACACCTTC
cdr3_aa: CASSQASGNNYGYTF

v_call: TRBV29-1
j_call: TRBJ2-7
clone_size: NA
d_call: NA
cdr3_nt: TGCAGCGTTGCAGGGACGCTCTCCTACGAGCAGTACTTC
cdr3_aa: CSVAGTLSYEQYF

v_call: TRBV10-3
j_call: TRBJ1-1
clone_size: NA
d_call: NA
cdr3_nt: TGTGCCATCAGTGAGTCGGGGGACACCTTGAACACTGAAGCTTTCTTT
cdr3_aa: CAISESGDTLNTEAFF

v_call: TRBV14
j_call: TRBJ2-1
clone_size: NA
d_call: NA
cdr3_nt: TGTGCCAGCAGCCAAGTCCCTAGGGATGAGCAGTTCTTC
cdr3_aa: CASSQVPRDEQFF

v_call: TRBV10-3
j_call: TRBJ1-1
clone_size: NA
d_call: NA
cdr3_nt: TGTGCCATCAAAATCGGGCTCCGGGGGGCAGCGAACACTGAAGCTTTCTTT
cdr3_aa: CAIKIGLRGAANTEAFF

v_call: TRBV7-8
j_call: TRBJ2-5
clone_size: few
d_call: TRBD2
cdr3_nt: TGTGCCAGCAGCTTAGCGCCTAGCGGGTTTATTCAAGAGACCCAGTACTTC
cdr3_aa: CASSLAPSGFIQETQYF

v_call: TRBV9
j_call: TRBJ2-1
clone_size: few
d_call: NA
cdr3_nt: TGTGCCAGCAGCGTAGGGAAAGGTGAGCAGTTCTTC
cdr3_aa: CASSVGKGEQFF

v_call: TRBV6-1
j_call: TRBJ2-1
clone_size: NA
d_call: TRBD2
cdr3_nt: TGTGCCAGCAGTGAAGCGCGAGAGGTCTGGGCGGGGGGATACAATGAGCAGTTCTTC
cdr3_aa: CASSEAREVWAGGYNEQFF

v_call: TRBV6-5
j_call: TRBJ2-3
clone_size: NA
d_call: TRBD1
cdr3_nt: TGTGCCAGCATGAAGCTCAGGGGGCCAGATACGCAGTATTTT
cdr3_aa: CASMKLRGPDTQYF

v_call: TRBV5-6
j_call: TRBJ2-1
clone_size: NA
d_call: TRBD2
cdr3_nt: TGTGCCAGCAGCTTGGTAACGAGCGGGGGTTACAATGAGCAGTTCTTC
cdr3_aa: CASSLVTSGGYNEQFF